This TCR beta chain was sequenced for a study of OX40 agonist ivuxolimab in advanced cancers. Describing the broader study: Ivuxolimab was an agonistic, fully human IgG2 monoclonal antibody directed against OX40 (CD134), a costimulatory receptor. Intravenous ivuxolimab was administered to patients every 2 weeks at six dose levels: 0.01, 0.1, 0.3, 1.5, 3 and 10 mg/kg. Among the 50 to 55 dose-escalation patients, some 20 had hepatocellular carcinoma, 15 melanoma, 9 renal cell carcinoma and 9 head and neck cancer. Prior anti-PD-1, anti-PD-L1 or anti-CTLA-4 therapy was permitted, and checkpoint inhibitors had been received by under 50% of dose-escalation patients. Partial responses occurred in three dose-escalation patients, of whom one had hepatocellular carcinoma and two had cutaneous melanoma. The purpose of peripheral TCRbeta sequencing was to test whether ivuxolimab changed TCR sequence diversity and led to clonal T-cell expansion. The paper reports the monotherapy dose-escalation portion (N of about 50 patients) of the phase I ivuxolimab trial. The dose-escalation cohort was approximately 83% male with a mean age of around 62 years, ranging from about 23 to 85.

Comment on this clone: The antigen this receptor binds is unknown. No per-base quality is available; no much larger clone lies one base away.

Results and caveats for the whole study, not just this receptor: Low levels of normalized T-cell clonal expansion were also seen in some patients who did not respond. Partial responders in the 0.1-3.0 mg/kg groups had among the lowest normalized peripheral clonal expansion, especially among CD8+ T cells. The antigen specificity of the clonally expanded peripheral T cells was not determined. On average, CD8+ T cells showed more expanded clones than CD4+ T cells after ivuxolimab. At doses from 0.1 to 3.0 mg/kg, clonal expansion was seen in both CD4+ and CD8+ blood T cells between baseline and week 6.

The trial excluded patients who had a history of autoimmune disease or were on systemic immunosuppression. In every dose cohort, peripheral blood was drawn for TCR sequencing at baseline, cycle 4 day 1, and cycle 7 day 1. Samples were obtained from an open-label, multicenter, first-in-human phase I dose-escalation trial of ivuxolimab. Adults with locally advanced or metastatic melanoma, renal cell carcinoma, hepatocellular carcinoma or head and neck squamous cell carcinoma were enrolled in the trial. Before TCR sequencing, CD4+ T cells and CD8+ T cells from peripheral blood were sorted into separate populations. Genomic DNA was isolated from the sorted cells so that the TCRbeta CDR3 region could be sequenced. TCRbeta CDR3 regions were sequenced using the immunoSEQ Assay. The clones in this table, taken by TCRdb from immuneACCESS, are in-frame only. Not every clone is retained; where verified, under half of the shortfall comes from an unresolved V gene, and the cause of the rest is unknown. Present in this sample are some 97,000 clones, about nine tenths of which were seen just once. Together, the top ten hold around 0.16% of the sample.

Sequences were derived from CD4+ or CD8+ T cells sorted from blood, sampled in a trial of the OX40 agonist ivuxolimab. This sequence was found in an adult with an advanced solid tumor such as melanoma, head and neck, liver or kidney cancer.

The nucleotide sequence is TGCGCCAGCAGCCCTCAGACAGACAACTATGGCTACACCTTC. This translates into CASSPQTDNYGYTF. The chain employs TRBV5-1 and TRBJ1-2; the D gene is perhaps TRBD1, from 5 matching bases. From the germline V gene, CDR1 is SGHRS and CDR2 is YFSETQ. V is pared back by 4 bases and J by 2 bases, with 12 bases lying between the germline termini. The CDR3 covers 14 residues, taking in both the cysteine and the phenylalanine. The CDR3 DNA has 42 bases and is translated from base 1.